This TCR beta chain was documented in a study of early T cells in non-severe SARS-CoV-2 infection listed by TCRdb under 2021. Looking at the study overall: Because TCR sequencing was done on bulk RNA from unsorted whole blood, the alpha and beta chains could not be paired. What the work shows at the level of the full study, not this receptor alone: VDJdb matching was skewed toward anti-spike CD8 responses, so virus-specific expansions were likely underestimated and private and CD4 specificities were missed.

This clonotype was seen a few times. What antigen it recognizes has not been identified. Given a much more abundant clone one base away, this may be a read error. The V and J ends are trimmed by 3 bases and 4 bases, leaving 16 bases between them. CDR1 MGHRA and CDR2 YSYEKL were looked up in the germline V gene. From the cysteine through the phenylalanine, the CDR3 covers 16 amino acids. The entry retains the CDR3 DNA only, 48 bases that are in frame from base 1. Library generation was performed with 5' RACE. The instrument given in TCRdb is NextSeq 500. In the TCR library protocol, unique molecular identifiers were attached to individual cDNA molecules to correct for PCR bias and sequencing error. Both TCR alpha and beta chains were sequenced, and tight co-correlation was observed between alpha and beta sequence abundances in each sample. The study's processing was this. Decombinator V4 was used to annotate the V gene, J gene and CDR3 of the TCR sequences. Expanded TCRs were defined as changing significantly between any two time points under a Poisson model with p below 0.0001. TCR abundances were normalised to the total number of TCRs sequenced per sample and expressed as counts per million. TRAV1-2 paired with TRAJ12, TRAJ20 or TRAJ33 defined MAIT TCRs, while TRAV10 paired with TRAJ18 defined iNKT TCRs. VDJdb, accessed 1 November 2021, was searched for CMV, EBV and SARS-CoV-2 annotated TCRs, excluding TCRs annotated for multiple antigens. TCRdb ran its own pipeline on the public reads, namely fastp trimming at Q25 and MiXCR clone calling, and kept in-frame beta chains. Every CDR3 protein is listed once, alongside the most common genes and DNA of its rows. In this record, the V and J calls reflect TCRdb's handling and not the investigators' own analysis. The sample table shows tens of thousands of distinct CDR3 sequences, and 5.5% to 8% are seen once. Together, the top ten hold 2.5% to 3% of the sample.

A case-control design nested within a healthcare worker cohort in London, UK, was used, with weekly nasopharyngeal swab PCR tests and blood sampling performed. Healthcare workers were recruited during the week of the UK lockdown, between 23 and 31 March 2020, and followed weekly for up to roughly 15 weeks. The sequence came from an adult who was a healthcare worker with PCR-confirmed SARS-CoV-2 infection or an uninfected control (not recorded which). Sample: whole blood. The sequence is built from TRBV4-1 and TRBJ1-3, and possibly TRBD1, on 6 matching bases. The CDR3 region reads CASSHGGPTLGNTIYF. The DNA is as follows: TGCGCCAGCAGCCACGGGGGGCCAACTCTCGGAAACACCATATATTTT.